The 4 T cell receptor beta chains in this list originate from one sample, sequenced in a study of neurological immune-mediated disorders. TCRdb reanalysed the 5' RACE reads using MiXCR and keeps one entry per CDR3 protein. Counted here are approximately 50,000 distinct CDR3 sequences, 10% occurring once; the ten biggest clones make up over 4%. Sequencing was performed on PBMCs. These receptors were collected from a man between 65 and 80 years old with HTLV-1-associated myelopathy (HAM/TSP).

In its sample, this clonotype was seen many times. The chain employs TRBV5-1 and TRBJ2-1; 9 positions agree with TRBD1. This CDR3 spans 15 amino acids. Per germline, CDR1 SGHRS and CDR2 YFSETQ. The trim removed 3 bases at V and 4 bases at J, leaving 5 bases unmatched. For the CDR3, the DNA is TGCGCCAGCAGCTCATCCGGGACAGGGTACAATGAGCAGTTCTTC. It translates to CASSSSGTGYNEQFF.

This clonotype was seen ten or more times. V usage is TRBV5-5 and J usage is TRBJ1-2; D perhaps matches TRBD1 (5 bases). Looked up from germline, CDR1 is SGHKS and CDR2 is YYEKEE (reference sequence). Trimming shortened V by 2 bases and J by 4 bases, and 9 bases separated the two germline ends. This CDR3 has 13 residues. CDR3 in amino acids: CASSLRGGYGYTF. CDR3 DNA sequence: TGTGCCAGCAGCTTAAGGGGAGGCTATGGCTACACCTTC.

This clonotype was detected ten times or more. The rearrangement joins TRBV7-9 to TRBJ1-2; D gene unclear. Trimming removed 4 bases at V and 5 bases at J, with 5 bases between. The CDR3 is 11 amino acids. Germline CDR1 is SEHNR and CDR2 is FQNEAQ (reference sequence). CDR3 residues: CASSWAYGYTF. DNA of the CDR3: TGTGCCAGCAGCTGGGCTTATGGCTACACCTTC.

This clonotype was observed at least ten times. This chain joins TRBV28 and TRBJ1-1, with D perhaps matching TRBD1 (5 bases). CDR1 is MDHEN and CDR2 is SYDVKM in the germline V gene. The CDR3 is 15 residues long. Trimming removed 3 bases at V and 11 bases at J, with 22 bases between. The CDR3 DNA is TGTGCCAGCAGTTTCTTCATCTCCGGGGTGGGGGGGGCTTTCTTT. This gives the protein CASSFFISGVGGAFF.